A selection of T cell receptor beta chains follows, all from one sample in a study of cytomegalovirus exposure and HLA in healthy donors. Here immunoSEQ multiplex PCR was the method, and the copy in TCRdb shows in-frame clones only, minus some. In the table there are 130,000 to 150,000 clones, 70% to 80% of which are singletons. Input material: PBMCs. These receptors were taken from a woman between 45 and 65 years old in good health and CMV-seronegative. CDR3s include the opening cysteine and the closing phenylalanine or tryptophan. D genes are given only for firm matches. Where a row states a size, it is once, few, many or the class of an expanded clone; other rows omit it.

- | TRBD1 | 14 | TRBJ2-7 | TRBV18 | TGTGCCAGCTCACCCCGGACAGGGGACTACGAGCAGTACTTC | CASSPRTGDYEQYF
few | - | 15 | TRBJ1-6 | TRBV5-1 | TGCGCCAGCAGTACTGACAGACACTATAATTCACCCCTCCACTTT | CASSTDRHYNSPLHF
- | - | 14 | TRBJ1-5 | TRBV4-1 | TGCGCCAGCAGCCTCGAGGGTAGCAATCAGCCCCAGCATTTT | CASSLEGSNQPQHF
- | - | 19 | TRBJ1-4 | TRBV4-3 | TGCGCCAGCAGCCAAGATGGCGCGGGGGGGAGAAAAACTAATGAAAAACTGTTTTTT | CASSQDGAGGRKTNEKLFF
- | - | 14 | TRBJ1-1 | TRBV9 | TGTGCCAGCAGCGTAGTAATCGTGAACACTGAAGCTTTCTTT | CASSVVIVNTEAFF
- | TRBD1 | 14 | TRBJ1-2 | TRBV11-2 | TGTGCCAGCAGCTTAGACGTAACAGGGGGTGGCTACACCTTC | CASSLDVTGGGYTF
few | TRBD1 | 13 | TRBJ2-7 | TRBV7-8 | TGTGCCAGCAGTAACAGGGGGCGATACGAGCAGTACTTC | CASSNRGRYEQYF
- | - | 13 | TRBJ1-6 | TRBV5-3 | TGTGCCAGAAGCCCCGGCGGCTTTCTCACCCTCCACTTT | CARSPGGFLTLHF
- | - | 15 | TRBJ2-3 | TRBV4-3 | TGCGCCAGCAGCCCAAACCCAACACAGGGTGATACGCAGTATTTT | CASSPNPTQGDTQYF
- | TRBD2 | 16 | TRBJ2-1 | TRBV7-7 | TGTGCTAGCAGCCCCTTACTAGCGGGGGGACACAATGAGCAGTTCTTC | CASSPLLAGGHNEQFF